This T cell receptor beta chain stems from a study of regulatory T cells in long-lasting Graves disease. At the level of the study: Over 5 years on antithyroid drugs plus positive TSH receptor antibodies marked Graves' disease as persistent. Study results and caveats: Patients with persistent disease shared 2,700 or so public clonotypes, outpacing the roughly 1,000 shared by new patients. Newly diagnosed Graves' patients had higher TCR diversity than persistent ones. Accuracy might have suffered from few samples.

Investigators prepared the TCR beta libraries by applying iRepertoire HTBI primers and Arm-PCR of CDR3 regions. MiXCR was run by TCRdb on the multiplex PCR reads, yielding one entry per CDR3 protein. The table includes around 460,000 distinct CDR3 sequences, 20% to 25% detected once. The sample's time point: persistent/refractory GD, antithyroid drugs over 5 years with positive TRAb. After RNA was extracted from PBMCs, the TCR library was made from it. As to this clonotype: Its cognate antigen is unknown.

Losses at the gene ends were 0 bases for V and 12 bases for J; bases not matched to a gene: 12. The CDR3 totals 15 residues. Germline V CDR1 and CDR2: SGHRS, YFSETQ. Source: peripheral blood mononuclear cells (PBMCs), taken when the disease was refractory, from a patient treated with antithyroid drugs. The rearrangement uses TRBV5-1 and TRBJ1-2; 9 bases align to TRBD1. The receptor comes from a female donor with Graves disease. CDR3 residues: CASSLGDRELYDHTF. CDR3 DNA sequence: TGCGCCAGCAGCTTGGGGGACAGGGAGCTTTATGACCACACCTTC.